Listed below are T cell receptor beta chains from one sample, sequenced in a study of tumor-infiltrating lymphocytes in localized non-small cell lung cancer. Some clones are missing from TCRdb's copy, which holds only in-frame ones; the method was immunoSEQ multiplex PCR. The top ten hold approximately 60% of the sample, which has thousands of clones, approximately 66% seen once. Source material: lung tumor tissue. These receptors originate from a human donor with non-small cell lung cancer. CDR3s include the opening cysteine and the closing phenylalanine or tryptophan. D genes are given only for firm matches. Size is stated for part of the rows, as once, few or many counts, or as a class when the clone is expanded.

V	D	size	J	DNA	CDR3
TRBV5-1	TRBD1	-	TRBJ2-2	TGCGCCAGCAGCAGGACAGGGTGGGACGGGGAGCTGTTTTTT	CASSRTGWDGELFF
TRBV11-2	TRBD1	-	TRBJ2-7	TGTGCCAGCAGCTTAGCCCACTCAACAGGGGCTGGGTCCTACGAGCAGTACTTC	CASSLAHSTGAGSYEQYF
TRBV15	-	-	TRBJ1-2	TGTGCCACCAGCAGAGATCGGGCAGGGGATCAGTATTGGGGTGGCTACACCTTC	CATSRDRAGDQYWGGYTF
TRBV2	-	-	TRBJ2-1	TGTGCCAGCAGTGAACAAGGGCAGGGGAACAATGAGCAGTTCTTC	CASSEQGQGNNEQFF
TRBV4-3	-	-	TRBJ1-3	TGCGCCAGCAGCCAAGAATTGGGGAACACCATATATTTT	CASSQELGNTIYF
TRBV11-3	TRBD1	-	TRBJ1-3	TGTGCCAGCAGCTCGGGACAGGGGAGCGGAAACACCATATATTTT	CASSSGQGSGNTIYF
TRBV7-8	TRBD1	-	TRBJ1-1	TGTGCCAGCAGCACCGACAGGGGAAGGGGTGAAGCTTTCTTT	CASSTDRGRGEAFF
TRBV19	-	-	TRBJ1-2	TGTGCCAGTAGCATGAACTATGGCTACACCTTC	CASSMNYGYTF
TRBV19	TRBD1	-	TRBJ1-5	TGTGCCAGCGCGGGGACAGGGAATCAGCCCCAGCATTTT	CASAGTGNQPQHF
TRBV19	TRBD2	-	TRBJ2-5	TGTGCCAGTAGTATCACTAGCGGGAGTCAAGAGACCCAGTACTTC	CASSITSGSQETQYF
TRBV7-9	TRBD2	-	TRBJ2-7	TGTGCCAGCAGCAGGGGACTAGCGGAGACCTACGAGCAGTACTTC	CASSRGLAETYEQYF
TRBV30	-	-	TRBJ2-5	TGTGCCTGGAGCGAAGGAAACCAAGAGACCCAGTACTTC	CAWSEGNQETQYF
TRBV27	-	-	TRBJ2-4	TGTGCCAGCAGTTTACAGGCCACCCTAGCCAAAAACATTCAGTACTTC	CASSLQATLAKNIQYF
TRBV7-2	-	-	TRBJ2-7	TGTGCCAGCAGCTTAGGGCAGGGAGAGTTTTACGAGCAGTACTTC	CASSLGQGEFYEQYF
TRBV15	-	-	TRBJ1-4	TGTGCCACCAGCAGTACAGGGTTCGGCGAAAAACTGTTTTTT	CATSSTGFGEKLFF
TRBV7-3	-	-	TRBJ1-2	TGTGCCAGCAGCTTACGACCGAACAGGGACCGCGGCTACACCTTC	CASSLRPNRDRGYTF
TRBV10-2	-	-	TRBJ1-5	TGCGCCAGCAGTCCCCCTCAAGGGATCGGCCAGCCCCAGCATTTT	CASSPPQGIGQPQHF
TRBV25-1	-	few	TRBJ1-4	TGTGCCAGCAGTGCTTTCGGGGGAGGTGAAAAACTGTTTTTT	CASSAFGGGEKLFF
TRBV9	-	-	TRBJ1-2	TGTGCCAGCAGCCTCCGGACGGACGCGGGCTACACCTTC	CASSLRTDAGYTF
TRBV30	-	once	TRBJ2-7	TGTGCCTGGAGTGTTGTAATAAAAGGCGAGCAGTACTTC	CAWSVVIKGEQYF
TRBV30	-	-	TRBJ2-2	TGTGCCTGGAGTGTTCCTCGACGCGTAGGGGGGTTAACCGGGGAGCTGTTTTTT	CAWSVPRRVGGLTGELFF
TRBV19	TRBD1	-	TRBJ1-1	TGTGCCAGTACCGTAAATGGGTTTGACAGGGGGCGAGAAACTGAAGCTTTCTTT	CASTVNGFDRGRETEAFF